Shown below are 10 T cell receptor beta chains from a single sample sequenced in a study of OX40 agonist ivuxolimab in advanced cancers. The table came from immunoSEQ multiplex PCR; TCRdb's copy has only in-frame clones and leaves some out. This table has about 24,000 clones, 85% to 90% appearing once. The specimen was CD4+ or CD8+ T cells sorted from blood, collected in a trial of the OX40 agonist ivuxolimab. These receptors came from an adult with an advanced solid tumor such as melanoma, head and neck, liver or kidney cancer.

This chain connects TRBV6-9 to TRBJ1-2; D is unclear. This CDR3 contains 14 residues. The V and J ends lost 6 bases and 8 bases respectively, with 19 bases between them. Germline V CDR1 and CDR2: MNHGY, SVAAGI. CDR3 bases: TGTGCCAGCAGCGGGAAAGGCCGTCTTTGGGGCTACACCTTC. Translating it yields CASSGKGRLWGYTF.

In this sample, this clone turned up a few times. The chain is built from TRBV9 and TRBJ2-3, with D tentatively TRBD1 (6 bases). The ends were cut back, 2 bases at V and 4 bases at J, with 14 bases in the middle. Germline V gene sequence: CDR1 SGDLS, CDR2 YYNGEE. CDR3 length: 15 residues. The CDR3 loop is CASSVPTGTADTQYF. Here the CDR3 DNA reads TGTGCCAGCAGCGTGCCGACAGGTACCGCAGATACGCAGTATTTT.

The chain recombines TRBV21-1 with TRBJ2-1; TRBD2, the table's D call, was not compared with the DNA. TRBV21-1 has pseudogene status. The CDR3 is 16 amino acids. CDR3 region: CASSKGSGSSYNEQFF. CDR3 DNA: TGTGCCAGCAGCAAAGGTAGCGGGAGCTCCTACAATGAGCAGTTCTTC.

The chain is built from TRBV4-3 and TRBJ2-4; 9 bases align to TRBD2. This CDR3 is 17 amino acids long. With V trimmed by 0 bases and J by 6 bases, 9 bases remained unmatched. CDR1 is LGHNA, CDR2 YSLEER, per germline. CDR3 residues: CASSQDRVEAGGNIQYF. CDR3 coding DNA: TGCGCCAGCAGCCAAGATCGAGTGGAAGCGGGAGGAAACATTCAGTACTTC.

This CDR3 reads CASSSLSTDTQYF. For the CDR3, the DNA is TGCGCCAGCAGTTCCCTAAGCACAGATACGCAGTATTTT. This chain uses TRBV5-1 with TRBJ2-3, with no clear D. CDR1 is SGHRS, CDR2 YFSETQ, per germline. The CDR3 is 13 amino acids. The V end lost 5 bases, the J end lost 0 bases, and 7 bases lay between the germline ends.

The chain is built from TRBV5-3 and TRBJ2-7; perhaps TRBD2 as D (5 bases). TRBV5-3 counts as an open reading frame of uncertain function. The length of the CDR3 is 14 residues. Trimming took off 7 bases at V and 0 bases at J, with 14 bases between the two ends. The CDR3 is CARFREIFSYEQYF. In DNA form, the CDR3 reads TGTGCCAGATTTCGGGAAATATTCTCCTACGAGCAGTACTTC.

The chain couples TRBV4-3 to TRBJ1-5; D unclear. V shed 0 bases and J shed 5 bases, with 5 bases lying between them. The CDR3 spans 13 residues. Germline-derived CDR1 and CDR2 are LGHNA and YSLEER. CDR3 nucleotides: TGCGCCAGCAGCCAAGACAGCCATCAGCCCCAGCATTTT. Its protein is CASSQDSHQPQHF.

This sequence joins TRBV11-2 and TRBJ2-7; 7 nucleotides agree with TRBD1. The junction had 19 bases not matched to a gene; V was cut back by 7 bases and J by 4 bases. The CDR3 totals 17 residues. Germline V gives CDR1 SGHAT, CDR2 FQNNGV. The chain's CDR3 is CASTQLPSETGLYEQYF. In nucleotides, the CDR3 is TGTGCCAGCACCCAACTCCCCTCAGAGACAGGGCTATACGAGCAGTACTTC.

The gene calls are TRBV5-4 and TRBJ2-3; 9 bases are shared with TRBD2. Germline loops: CDR1 SGHNT, CDR2 YYREEE (reference sequence). Germline trimming cut 2 bases from V and 5 bases from J; bases unmatched to any gene: 0. CDR3 length: 13 residues. CDR3: CASSLLAGDTQYF. CDR3 DNA sequence: TGTGCCAGCAGCTTACTAGCGGGAGATACGCAGTATTTT.

The chain employs TRBV19 and TRBJ1-2; 9 bases align to TRBD1. Germline CDR1 is LNHDA and CDR2 is SQIVND (reference sequence). The CDR3 length is 17 residues. The ends lost 3 bases at V and 4 bases at J; junction bases unmatched: 12. The CDR3, as DNA: TGTGCCAGTAGTATGGGACAGGGTTTGGCGGGTATCTATGGCTACACCTTC. It encodes CASSMGQGLAGIYGYTF.